These 28 T cell receptor beta chains share one sample of origin, sequenced in a study of beta chain features in type 1 diabetes. Expressed TCRB transcripts got sequenced, as all isolated RNA was reverse transcribed. Sequencing was performed with immunoSEQ multiplex PCR; in TCRdb, only in-frame clones are kept and a portion is missing. Of 300,000 to 350,000 clones in the sample, over 7% were seen once. Overall study findings and caveats: All four CD4+ subsets from Type 1 diabetes patients carried moderately but significantly shorter TCRB CDR3s.

Antigen specificity for these receptors is unknown. Sequencing was performed on central memory CD4+ T cells from blood. All receptors come from a man younger than 45 with type 1 diabetes.

The chain combines TRBV10-3 with TRBJ2-5; a weak D match, TRBD2 (6 bases). The V end was cut by 2 bases, the J end by 5 bases, with 9 bases between. The CDR3 has 13 residues. CDR1 is ENHRY, CDR2 SYGVKD, per germline. The chain's CDR3 is CAISEKRGETQYF. CDR3 nucleotide sequence: TGTGCCATCAGTGAGAAACGGGGGGAGACCCAGTACTTC.

This rearrangement joins TRBV18 to TRBJ1-1; the D is unclear. V was clipped by 3 bases and J by 0 bases, with 5 bases between them. Germline V CDR1 and CDR2: KGHSH, LQKENI. This CDR3 comprises 13 residues. In DNA form, the CDR3 reads TGTGCCAGCTCACCGGATATGAACACTGAAGCTTTCTTT. The encoded protein is CASSPDMNTEAFF.

This clone has only a few counts. The rearrangement joins TRBV6-6 to TRBJ2-7, with D perhaps TRBD1 (7 bases). Trimming cost V 7 bases and J 5 bases, with 18 bases left between them. The CDR3 has 14 residues. CDR1 is MNHNY, CDR2 SVGAGI, per germline (reference sequence). CDR3 DNA: TGTGCCAGCACTCGCCCGACAGGGAGGAACGAGCAGTACTTC. Translated, it gives CASTRPTGRNEQYF.

This clone was observed many times. V gene TRBV7-2 combines with J gene TRBJ2-2; TRBD1 might be the D (6 bases). Germline loops: CDR1 SGHTA, CDR2 FQGNSA. Between the trimmed V and J ends, which lost 2 bases and 6 bases, there was a span of 10 bases. The CDR3 has 14 residues. The chain's CDR3 is CASSLNPGAGELFF. CDR3 in DNA: TGTGCCAGCAGCTTAAACCCAGGGGCCGGGGAGCTGTTTTTT.

The rearrangement joins TRBV28 to TRBJ2-7; D uncertain. The CDR3 spans 13 residues. Germline loops: CDR1 MDHEN, CDR2 SYDVKM. Trimming shortened V by 2 bases and J by 2 bases, and 7 bases separated the two germline ends. CDR3 in DNA: TGTGCCAGCAGTTTAGCCACACCCTACGAGCAGTACTTC. It codes for CASSLATPYEQYF.

This clone was observed at least ten times. The chain is built from TRBV19 and TRBJ2-5; D is unresolved. The V gene's germline CDR1 is LNHDA and CDR2 SQIVND (reference sequence). The CDR3 consists of 12 residues. Trimming took off 4 bases at V and 2 bases at J, with 5 bases between the two ends. As DNA, the CDR3 is TGTGCCAGTAGTAAGAAACAAGAGACCCAGTACTTC. It translates to CASSKKQETQYF.

This chain joins TRBV27 and TRBJ2-5; a weak D match, TRBD1 (6 bases). Deletions cut 7 bases from V and 3 bases from J, with 18 bases between. Germline V lookup: CDR1 MNHEY, CDR2 SMNVEV (reference sequence). This CDR3 has 15 amino acids. The CDR3: CASKSTGLGKETQYF. The DNA for the CDR3 is TGTGCCAGCAAATCTACAGGGTTAGGAAAAGAGACCCAGTACTTC.

This clone was found a few times. The chain joins TRBV19 to TRBJ1-1, with TRBD1 as a possible D gene (5 bases). Germline values: CDR1 LNHDA, CDR2 SQIVND (reference sequence). The V gene lost 6 bases and the J gene lost 10 bases, with 21 bases spanning the gap. The CDR3 runs to 14 residues. The CDR3 nucleotides are TGTGCCAGTAGCCCAAACCAGGGTCCTCCTCGAGCTTTCTTT. Its protein product is CASSPNQGPPRAFF.

V usage is TRBV7-9 and J usage is TRBJ2-5; weak D call: TRBD1 (6 bases). The CDR3 sequence is 14 residues long. Germline CDR1 is SEHNR and CDR2 is FQNEAQ (reference sequence). Trimming shortened V by 3 bases and J by 5 bases, and 13 bases separated the two germline ends. CDR3 region: CASSFRTVGETQYF. As DNA, the CDR3 is TGTGCCAGCAGCTTTAGGACAGTCGGGGAGACCCAGTACTTC.

The V call is TRBV13, the J call TRBJ2-5; D not resolved. CDR1 and CDR2 (germline): PRHDT, FYEKMQ (reference sequence). This CDR3 has 12 amino acids. Trimming cost V 5 bases and J 4 bases, with 8 bases left between them. In DNA form, the CDR3 reads TGTGCCAGCAGCGCAGTGGGAGAGACCCAGTACTTC. It codes for CASSAVGETQYF.

CDR3 residues: CASSQGPGANGYTF. For the CDR3, the DNA is TGCGCCAGCAGCCAAGGTCCGGGGGCGAATGGCTACACCTTC. The rearrangement joins TRBV4-3 to TRBJ1-2; TRBD1 might be the D (6 bases). Germline loops: CDR1 LGHNA, CDR2 YSLEER. V was pared by 1 base and J by 6 bases, with 12 bases between. The CDR3 loop spans 14 amino acids.

This clone has at least ten counts. This CDR3 reads CSVEDQGTGELFF. As DNA, the CDR3 is TGCAGCGTTGAAGATCAGGGAACCGGGGAGCTGTTTTTT. The rearrangement joins TRBV29-1 to TRBJ2-2; D possibly corresponds to TRBD1 (5 bases). Germline V gene sequence: CDR1 SQVTM, CDR2 ANQGSEA. This CDR3 spans 13 amino acids. Trimming removed 0 bases at V and 5 bases at J, with 7 bases between.

The sample holds a few counts of this clone. The chain employs TRBV28 and TRBJ2-5; 7 bases agree with TRBD1. This CDR3 is 14 amino acids long. Germline V gene sequence: CDR1 MDHEN, CDR2 SYDVKM. With V trimmed by 7 bases and J by 4 bases, 9 bases remained unmatched. The CDR3 DNA reads as TGTGCCAGCACAACTAGACAGGGCCTAGAGACCCAGTACTTC. This translates into CASTTRQGLETQYF.

V and J are TRBV2 and TRBJ1-1; TRBD1 matches 7 bases. J gave up 1 base and V 2 bases, and 1 base lay outside the gene matches. Germline V lookup: CDR1 SNHLY, CDR2 FYNNEI. CDR3 length equals 14 residues. The CDR3: CASSEQGENTEAFF. The CDR3 coding sequence is TGTGCCAGCAGTGAACAGGGGGAGAACACTGAAGCTTTCTTT.

This clone has only a few counts. The V call is TRBV7-2, the J call TRBJ1-1; 7 bases align to TRBD1. The CDR3 runs 16 residues. Looked up from germline, CDR1 is SGHTA and CDR2 is FQGNSA. Losses at the gene ends were 0 bases for V and 0 bases for J; bases not matched to a gene: 4. As DNA, the CDR3 is TGTGCCAGCAGCTTAGCGCAGGGACAGATGAACACTGAAGCTTTCTTT. Translated: CASSLAQGQMNTEAFF.

This clone was detected only a few times. V and J are TRBV5-4 and TRBJ1-2; possibly TRBD1 for D (6 bases). The germline gives CDR1 SGHNT, CDR2 YYREEE (reference sequence). CDR3 length equals 12 residues. V was cut by 3 bases and J by 8 bases, with 11 bases left in between. The CDR3 reads CASSWGTRGYTF. The CDR3 coding sequence is TGTGCCAGCAGCTGGGGGACACGCGGCTACACCTTC. The complete variable domain, with remaining parts taken from reference TRBV5-4 and TRBJ1-2, reads ETGVTQSPTHLIKTRGQQVTLRCSSQSGHNTVSWYQQALGQGPQFIFQYYREEENGRGNFPPRFSGLQFPNYSSELNVNALELDDSALYLCASSWGTRGYTFGSGTRLTVV.

This clone was counted between two and nine times. V usage is TRBV2 and J usage is TRBJ2-5, with D perhaps being TRBD1 or TRBD2 (5 bases each). This CDR3 region has 15 residues. The germline V gene encodes CDR1 SNHLY and CDR2 FYNNEI. With 6 bases removed from V and 6 bases from J, the gap between germline ends came to 20 bases. The CDR3 DNA is TGTGCCAGCAGCATACTGGGACGTAAAGGGCAGACCCAGTACTTC. Protein product: CASSILGRKGQTQYF.

This clone showed up many times. The V call is TRBV19, the J call TRBJ1-5; D perhaps matches TRBD1 (6 bases). The germline CDR1 and CDR2 sequences are LNHDA and SQIVND (reference sequence). The CDR3 is 15 residues long. Trimming pared 8 bases from V and 1 base from J, leaving 15 bases between. CDR3 nucleotide sequence: TGTGCCAGTCTTCTCGGGGGGGCGAGCAATCAGCCCCAGCATTTT. The encoded protein is CASLLGGASNQPQHF.

CDR3 sequence: CAWRAGPSGYTF. The CDR3 coding sequence is TGTGCCTGGAGAGCAGGACCAAGTGGCTACACCTTC. V and J are TRBV30 and TRBJ1-2; D unresolved. The V end lost 3 bases, the J end lost 7 bases, and 12 bases lay between the germline ends. Germline V lookup: CDR1 GTSNPN, CDR2 SVGIG (reference sequence). The CDR3 extends over 12 amino acids.

This clone was counted ten times or more. The chain has TRBV30 and TRBJ2-1, with D possibly matching TRBD2 (6 bases). This CDR3 has 14 amino acids. V shed 2 bases and J shed 2 bases, with 10 bases lying between them. The germline V gene encodes CDR1 GTSNPN and CDR2 SVGIG (reference sequence). The CDR3 DNA is TGTGCCTGGAGTTCAGGCGGGGCCTACAATGAGCAGTTCTTC. It yields the protein CAWSSGGAYNEQFF.

Ten or more counts support this clone. The chain links TRBV7-9 to TRBJ2-5; D gene unclear. The CDR3 sequence is 11 residues long. CDR1 is SEHNR and CDR2 is FQNEAQ in the germline V gene (reference sequence). V lost 5 bases, J lost 7 bases, and 8 bases lay in between. CDR3 residues: CASSALGTQYF. CDR3 bases: TGTGCCAGCAGCGCCCTCGGGACCCAGTACTTC.

At least ten counts were recorded for this clone. This chain links TRBV14 with TRBJ1-1, with D unclear. Germline CDR1 and CDR2: SGHDN and FVKESK. The CDR3 is made up of 13 amino acids. Trimming cost V 5 bases and J 2 bases, with 9 bases left between them. The CDR3 DNA is TGTGCCAGCAGCGCCGGGCTCAACACTGAAGCTTTCTTT. The encoded protein is CASSAGLNTEAFF. Looking up the rest from reference TRBV14 and TRBJ1-1 gives the full variable domain: EAGVTQFPSHSVIEKGQTVTLRCDPISGHDNLYWYRRVMGKEIKFLLHFVKESKQDESGMPNNRFLAERTGGTYSTLKVQPAELEDSGVYFCASSAGLNTEAFFGQGTRLTVV.

This clone has more than one count but fewer than ten. V is TRBV6-6 and J is TRBJ2-7; D uncertain. CDR1 is MNHNY and CDR2 is SVGAGI in the germline V gene (reference sequence). This CDR3 is built from 14 residues. V lost 5 bases, J lost 1 base, and 12 bases lay in between. The CDR3 nucleotides are TGTGCCAGCAGTGGAGCAGGCCGTTCCTACGAGCAGTACTTC. It specifies CASSGAGRSYEQYF.

This clone was counted between two and nine times. The V and J genes are TRBV10-2 and TRBJ1-6, with 7 bases matching TRBD1. J lost 6 bases, V lost 5 bases, and 13 bases had no gene match. The length of the CDR3 is 17 residues. Germline CDR1 is WSHSY and CDR2 is SAAADI. In DNA, the CDR3 is TGCGCCAGCAGTCGACTATTTGGGGGGACAGCTAATTCACCCCTCCACTTT. It codes for CASSRLFGGTANSPLHF.

The V and J genes are TRBV19 and TRBJ2-2; D possibly matches TRBD1 or TRBD2 (5 bases each). The CDR3 has 15 residues. V lost 3 bases and J lost 5, with 13 bases in between. The germline V gene has CDR1 LNHDA and CDR2 SQIVND (reference sequence). CDR3 in DNA: TGTGCCAGTAGTATGTGGGGGAAAGGTACCGGGGAGCTGTTTTTT. The encoded protein is CASSMWGKGTGELFF.

This clone was seen only a few times. The CDR3 here is CASTPDRGVGGYTF. CDR3 bases: TGTGCCAGCACTCCCGACCGGGGTGTAGGGGGCTACACCTTC. The V and J genes are TRBV2 and TRBJ1-2; D call uncertain. V was trimmed by 7 bases and J by 8 bases, leaving 20 bases between them. The CDR3 loop spans 14 amino acids. Germline V CDR1 and CDR2: SNHLY, FYNNEI.

In this sample, this clone turned up many times. The gene calls are TRBV7-9 and TRBJ2-4; weak D call: TRBD2 (5 bases). The CDR3 has 15 residues. Germline CDR1 reads SEHNR; CDR2 reads FQNEAQ (reference sequence). The V end was cut by 1 base, the J end by 3 bases, with 10 bases between. The CDR3 nucleotides are TGTGCCAGCAGCTTAGGTCCCGGAGGCAAAAACATTCAGTACTTC. It codes for CASSLGPGGKNIQYF.

The V call is TRBV7-6, the J call TRBJ2-5, with 8 bases matching TRBD2. V was pared by 5 bases and J by 9 bases, with 11 bases of the junction left unmatched. This CDR3 spans 14 amino acids. The V gene's germline CDR1 is SGHVS and CDR2 FNYEAQ. The CDR3: CASSQPGLVGAQYF. In DNA, the CDR3 is TGTGCCAGCAGCCAACCGGGACTAGTAGGGGCCCAGTACTTC.